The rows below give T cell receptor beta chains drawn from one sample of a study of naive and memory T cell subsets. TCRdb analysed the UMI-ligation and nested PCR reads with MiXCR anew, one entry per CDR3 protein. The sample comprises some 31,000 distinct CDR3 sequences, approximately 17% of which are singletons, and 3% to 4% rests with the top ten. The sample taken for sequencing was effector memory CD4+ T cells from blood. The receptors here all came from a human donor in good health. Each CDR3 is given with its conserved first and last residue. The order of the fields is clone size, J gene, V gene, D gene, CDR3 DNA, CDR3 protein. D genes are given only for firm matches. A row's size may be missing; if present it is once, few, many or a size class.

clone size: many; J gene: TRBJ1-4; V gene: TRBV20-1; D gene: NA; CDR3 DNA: TGCAGTGCTAGAGCCTTCCGGGACATCGAAAAACTGTTTTTT; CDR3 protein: CSARAFRDIEKLFF
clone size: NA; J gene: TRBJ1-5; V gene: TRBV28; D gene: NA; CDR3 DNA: TGTGCCAGCAGTTTTGGGGGAAAGAATCAGCCCCAGCATTTT; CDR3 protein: CASSFGGKNQPQHF
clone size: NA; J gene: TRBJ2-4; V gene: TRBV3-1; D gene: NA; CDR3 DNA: TGTGCCAGCAGCCAAGACTATAGGGGAGGCATTCAGTACTTC; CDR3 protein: CASSQDYRGGIQYF
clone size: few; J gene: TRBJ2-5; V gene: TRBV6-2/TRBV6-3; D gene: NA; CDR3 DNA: TGTGCCAGCAGTTACGATAAGACTGGCCGGGAGACCCAGTACTTC; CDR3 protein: CASSYDKTGRETQYF
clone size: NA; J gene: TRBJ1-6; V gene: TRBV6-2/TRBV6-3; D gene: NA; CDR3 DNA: TGTGCCAGCAGCTACCCATCGGCAGTATTTTATTCACCCCTCCACTTT; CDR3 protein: CASSYPSAVFYSPLHF
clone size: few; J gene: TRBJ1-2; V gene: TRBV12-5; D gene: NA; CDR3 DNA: TGTGCTAGTGGTTTGGTACCTTTGGGGGAACCTAACTATGGCTACACCTTC; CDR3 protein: CASGLVPLGEPNYGYTF
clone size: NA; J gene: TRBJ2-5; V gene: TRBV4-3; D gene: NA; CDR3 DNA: TGCGCCAGCAGCCAAGATTGGCGGCAAGAGACCCAGTACTTC; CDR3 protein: CASSQDWRQETQYF
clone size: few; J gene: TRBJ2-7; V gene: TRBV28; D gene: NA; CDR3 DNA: TGTGCCAGCAGCCCGAGCGGCCCCGGGGGATACGAGCAGTACTTC; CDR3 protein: CASSPSGPGGYEQYF
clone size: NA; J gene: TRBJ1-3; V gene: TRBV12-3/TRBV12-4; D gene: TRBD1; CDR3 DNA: TGTGCCAGCAGCGCCCGGGACAGGGCTGGAAACACCATATATTTT; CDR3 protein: CASSARDRAGNTIYF
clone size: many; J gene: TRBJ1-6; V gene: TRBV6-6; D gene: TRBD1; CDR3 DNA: TGTGCCAGCAGGCTCGGGACAGGGCAAAATTCACCCCTCCACTTT; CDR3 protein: CASRLGTGQNSPLHF
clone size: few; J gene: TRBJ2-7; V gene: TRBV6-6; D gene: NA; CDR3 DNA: TGTGCCAGCATAGGTGAGAGCTCCTACGAGCAGTACTTC; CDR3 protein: CASIGESSYEQYF
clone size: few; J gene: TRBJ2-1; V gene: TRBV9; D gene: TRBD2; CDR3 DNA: TGTGCCAGCAGCGTAGGTTTTAGCGGGAGTTTGGGTGAGCAGTTCTTC; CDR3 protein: CASSVGFSGSLGEQFF
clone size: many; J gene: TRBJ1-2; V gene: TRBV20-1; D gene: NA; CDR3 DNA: TGCAGTGCACCAGACATTGCTAACTATGGCTACACCTTC; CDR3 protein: CSAPDIANYGYTF
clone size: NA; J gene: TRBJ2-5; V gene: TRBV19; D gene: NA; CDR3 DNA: TGTGCCAGTAGTACCGGACAGGGCGGGGGGGAGACCCAGTACTTC; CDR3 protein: CASSTGQGGGETQYF
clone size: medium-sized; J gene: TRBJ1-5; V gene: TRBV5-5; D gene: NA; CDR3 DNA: TGTGCCAGCAGCTTGGCCGATTCAAGCAATCAGCCCCAGCATTTT; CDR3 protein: CASSLADSSNQPQHF
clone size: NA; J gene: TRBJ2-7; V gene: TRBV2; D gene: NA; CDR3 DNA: TGTGCCAGCAGACCGAGGACGGACTCCTACGAGCAGTACTTC; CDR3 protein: CASRPRTDSYEQYF
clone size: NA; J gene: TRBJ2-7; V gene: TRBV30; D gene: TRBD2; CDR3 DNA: TGTGCCTGGAAACGGACTAGCGGATTCTACGAGCAGTACTTC; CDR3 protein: CAWKRTSGFYEQYF
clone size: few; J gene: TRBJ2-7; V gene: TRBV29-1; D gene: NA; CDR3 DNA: TGCAGCGTTAGGGTCGGGTCCTACGAGCAGTACTTC; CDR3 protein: CSVRVGSYEQYF
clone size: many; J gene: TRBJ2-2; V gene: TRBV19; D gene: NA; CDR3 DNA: TGTGCCAGTAGTATAGATCAGCCGGTTTTTACTAACACCGGGGAGCTGTTTTTT; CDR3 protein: CASSIDQPVFTNTGELFF
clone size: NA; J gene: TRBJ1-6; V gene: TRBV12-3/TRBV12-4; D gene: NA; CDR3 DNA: TGTGCCGGCAGTTTGAGTGTTGGCTATTCACCCCTCCACTTT; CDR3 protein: CAGSLSVGYSPLHF
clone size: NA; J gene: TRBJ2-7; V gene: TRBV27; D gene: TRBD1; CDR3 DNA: TGTGCCAGCAGCCAGCTAGGGACAGGGCGTTACGAGCAGTACTTC; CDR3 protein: CASSQLGTGRYEQYF
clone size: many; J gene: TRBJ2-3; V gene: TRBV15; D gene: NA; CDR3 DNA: TGTGCCACCAGCAGAGTGTGGCGGAGTAGCACAGATACGCAGTATTTT; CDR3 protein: CATSRVWRSSTDTQYF
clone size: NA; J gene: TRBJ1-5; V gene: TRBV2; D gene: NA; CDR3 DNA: TGTGCCAGCAGTGCCGGGGGAAGCAATCAGCCCCAGCATTTT; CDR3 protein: CASSAGGSNQPQHF
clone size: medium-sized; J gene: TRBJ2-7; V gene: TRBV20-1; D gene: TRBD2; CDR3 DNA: TGCAGTGCTGCCCAACTAGCGGGAGTGAGTGAGCAGTACTTC; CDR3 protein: CSAAQLAGVSEQYF
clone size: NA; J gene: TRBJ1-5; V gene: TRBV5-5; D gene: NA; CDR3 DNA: TGTGCCAGCAGCTTGGGGGTGGGAGGCCAGCCCCAGCATTTT; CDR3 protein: CASSLGVGGQPQHF
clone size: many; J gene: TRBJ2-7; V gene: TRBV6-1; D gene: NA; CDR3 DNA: TGTGCCAGCAGCGGAGTCTCCGGCGCCGAGCAGTACTTC; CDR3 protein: CASSGVSGAEQYF
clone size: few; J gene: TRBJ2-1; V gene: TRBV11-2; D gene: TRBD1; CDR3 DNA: TGTGCCAGCAGTTTAAAATCTCGTATAGGGACAGGGATCTACAATGAGCAGTTCTTC; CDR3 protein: CASSLKSRIGTGIYNEQFF
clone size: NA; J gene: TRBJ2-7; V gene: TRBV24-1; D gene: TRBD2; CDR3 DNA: TGTGCCACCAGTGATTTCGAAGCGGGAAGGTACGAGCAGTACTTC; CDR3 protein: CATSDFEAGRYEQYF
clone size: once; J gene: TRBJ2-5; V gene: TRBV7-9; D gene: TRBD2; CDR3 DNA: TGTGCCAGCAGCTCCGGACTAGCGAGAGGGTTAGAGACCCAGTACTTC; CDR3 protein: CASSSGLARGLETQYF
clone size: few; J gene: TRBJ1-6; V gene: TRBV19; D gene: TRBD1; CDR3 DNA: TGTGCCAGTAGCGGACAGGGGGCAGGGTCACCCCTCCACTTT; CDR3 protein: CASSGQGAGSPLHF
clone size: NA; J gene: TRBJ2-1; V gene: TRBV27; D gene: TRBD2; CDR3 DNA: TGTGCCAGCAGACCCTACAGCGGGAGATTCGATGAGCAGTTCTTC; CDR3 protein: CASRPYSGRFDEQFF
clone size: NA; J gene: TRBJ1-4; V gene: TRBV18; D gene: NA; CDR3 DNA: TGTGCCAGCTCAAGCGGACAGCAGGAAAAACTGTTTTTT; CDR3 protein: CASSSGQQEKLFF
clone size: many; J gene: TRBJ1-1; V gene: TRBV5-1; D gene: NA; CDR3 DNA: TGCGCCAGCAGGGGGCGGTTGAACACTGAAGCTTTCTTT; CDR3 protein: CASRGRLNTEAFF
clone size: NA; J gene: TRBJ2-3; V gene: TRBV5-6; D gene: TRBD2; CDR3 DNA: TGTGCCAGCAGACCTCAAAAGCGGGAGGGCACAGATACGCAGTATTTT; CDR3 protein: CASRPQKREGTDTQYF
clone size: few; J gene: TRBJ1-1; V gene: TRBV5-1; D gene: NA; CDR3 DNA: TGCGCCAGCAGCCCCTTGGGGGGGAACACTGAAGCTTTCTTT; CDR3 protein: CASSPLGGNTEAFF
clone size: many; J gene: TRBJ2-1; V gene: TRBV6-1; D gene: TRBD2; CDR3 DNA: TGTGCCAGCAGTGAAGGAAGAGCGGGAGGGCCCGGGCAGTTCTTC; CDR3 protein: CASSEGRAGGPGQFF
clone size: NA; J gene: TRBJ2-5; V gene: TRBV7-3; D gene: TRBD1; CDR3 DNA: TGTGCCAGCAGCTTAACTCCGACAGGGCGACAGGCCCAGTACTTC; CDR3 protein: CASSLTPTGRQAQYF
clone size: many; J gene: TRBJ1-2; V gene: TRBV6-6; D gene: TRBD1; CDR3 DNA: TGTGCCAGCAGTTACCGCGACAGGGCCGTGGGGGGCTACACCTTC; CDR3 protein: CASSYRDRAVGGYTF
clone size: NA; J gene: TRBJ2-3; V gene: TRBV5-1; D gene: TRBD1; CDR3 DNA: TGCGCCAGCAGACCGGGACAGGGGAGCACAGATACGCAGTATTTT; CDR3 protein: CASRPGQGSTDTQYF
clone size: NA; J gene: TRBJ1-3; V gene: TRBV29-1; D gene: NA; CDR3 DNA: TGCAGCGCCCGGACAGCCACTGGAAACACCATATATTTT; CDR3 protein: CSARTATGNTIYF
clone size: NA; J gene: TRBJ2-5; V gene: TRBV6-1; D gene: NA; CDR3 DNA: TGTGCCAGCAATGGACGGCGCCAAGAGACCCAGTACTTC; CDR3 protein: CASNGRRQETQYF
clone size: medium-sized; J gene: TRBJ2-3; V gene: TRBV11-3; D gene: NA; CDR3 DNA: TGTGCCAGCAGCCCCAGGGGAGATACGCAGTATTTT; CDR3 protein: CASSPRGDTQYF
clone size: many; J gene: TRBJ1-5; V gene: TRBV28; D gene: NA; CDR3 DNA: TGTGCCAGCAGTTTTGTCCAACGAGGACAGCCCCAGCATTTT; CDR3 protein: CASSFVQRGQPQHF
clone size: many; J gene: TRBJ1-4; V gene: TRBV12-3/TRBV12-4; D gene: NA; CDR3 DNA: TGTGCCAGCAGCCCGAGGCCTCTTGGAGGTGAAAAACTGTTTTTT; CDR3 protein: CASSPRPLGGEKLFF
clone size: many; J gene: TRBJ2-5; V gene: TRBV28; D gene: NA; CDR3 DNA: TGTGCCAGCAGTGAGGGTGGGAGGCAAGAGACCCAGTACTTC; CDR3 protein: CASSEGGRQETQYF
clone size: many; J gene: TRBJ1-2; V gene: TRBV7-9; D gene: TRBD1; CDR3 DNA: TGTGCCAGCAGCCTTCGACAGGGGAGGGACTATGGCTACACCTTC; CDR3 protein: CASSLRQGRDYGYTF
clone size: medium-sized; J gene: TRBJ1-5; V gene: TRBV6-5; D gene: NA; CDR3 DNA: TGTGCCAGCAGCCACCGGGGGAGCGGGAATCAGCCCCAGCATTTT; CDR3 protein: CASSHRGSGNQPQHF
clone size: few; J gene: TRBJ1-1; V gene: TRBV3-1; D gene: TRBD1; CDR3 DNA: TGTGCCAGCAGCCAAAAACAGGGGATGATGGCTTTCTTT; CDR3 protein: CASSQKQGMMAFF
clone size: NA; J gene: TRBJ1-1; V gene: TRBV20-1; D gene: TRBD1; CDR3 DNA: TGCAGTGCCACCAGAAAGAGACAGGGCCCAGGTCGGCACACTGAAGCTTTCTTT; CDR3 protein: CSATRKRQGPGRHTEAFF
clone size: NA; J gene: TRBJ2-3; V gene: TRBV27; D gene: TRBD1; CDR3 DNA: TGTGCCAGCAGAGAATGGGGACAGGGGATGCGCACAGATACGCAGTATTTT; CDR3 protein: CASREWGQGMRTDTQYF